This T cell receptor beta chain was sequenced in a study of vaccination effects on CD4 cells after COVID-19. Study details: Post-vaccine specimens were collected at a median of 72 days following the second dose.

The length of the CDR3 is 15 residues. Trimming shortened V by 0 bases and J by 6 bases, and 15 bases separated the two germline ends. Germline V gives CDR1 SGHRS, CDR2 YFSETQ. Ahead of sequencing, the ViraFEST assay grew antigen-specific CD4+ T cells using viral peptide pools. Following an approximately 9-day culture, CD4+ T cells were purified. Two doses of either BNT162b2 or mRNA-1273 were given to each participant. This clone was seen a handful of times. Its antigen is not known. Generated by immunoSEQ multiplex PCR, the TCRdb table keeps only in-frame clones and is missing some. The profile shows roughly 43,000 clones, over 60% of them singletons.

V and J are TRBV5-1 and TRBJ1-1; D might be TRBD1 (5 bases). The sample consisted of CD4+ T cells from PBMCs cultured with HCoV-OC43 spike peptides, taken after COVID-19 vaccination. Specified subset: HCoV-OC43 spike overlapping peptide pool stimulation. This sequence was found in a human donor who received a COVID-19 vaccine. The CDR3: CASSLVIGGSAEAFF. The CDR3 region has the DNA TGCGCCAGCAGCTTGGTGATCGGGGGTTCCGCTGAAGCTTTCTTT.